Sequencing of this T cell receptor (beta chain) was carried out in a study of T cell repertoires in cytomegalovirus infection. Study information: Recently identified HLA-C-restricted CMV epitopes were used, and well-studied HLA-B-restricted CMV epitopes were used as well. It was the public TCR beta signatures that indicated both CMV infection and matching HLA type. Study-level results: CMV carriers with the relevant HLA were identified by cumulative public TCR beta family frequency. The ex vivo response was dominated by HLA-C-restricted CMV-specific TCR beta clonotypes.

TCRdb redid the calling of the reads with MiXCR, one entry per CDR3 protein. Altogether under 450,000 distinct CDR3 sequences are present, just under 35% being singletons, with the ten largest covering about 13%. The germline gives CDR1 MNHEY, CDR2 SVGAGI. The CDR3 consists of 17 residues. Trimming pared 0 bases from V and 6 bases from J, leaving 17 bases between. This clonotype appeared a few times. Its antigen is unidentified. The receptor comes from a human donor in good health (CMV status not recorded). Some clones in this sample may be carry-over from other donors' samples. This rearrangement joins TRBV6-5 to TRBJ1-4; the D gene is possibly TRBD1 (5 bases). Source: cultured PBMCs, taken from culture after CMV antigen stimulation. CDR3 amino acids: CASSYSRRGRGDEKLFF. In DNA form, the CDR3 reads TGTGCCAGCAGTTACTCGAGGCGGGGTCGGGGGGATGAAAAACTGTTTTTT.